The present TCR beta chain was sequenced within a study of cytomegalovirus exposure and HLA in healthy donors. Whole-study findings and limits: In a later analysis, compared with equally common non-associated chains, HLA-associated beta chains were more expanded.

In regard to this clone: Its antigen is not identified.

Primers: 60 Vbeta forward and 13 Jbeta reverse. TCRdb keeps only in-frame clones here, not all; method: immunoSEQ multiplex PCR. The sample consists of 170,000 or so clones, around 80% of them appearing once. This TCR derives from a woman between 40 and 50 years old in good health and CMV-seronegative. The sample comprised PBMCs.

CDR3 DNA: TGTGCCATCAGTGGGTCAGGGGATGGCTACACCTTC. Amino acids: CAISGSGDGYTF. The chain joins TRBV10-3 to TRBJ1-2; possibly TRBD1 for D (6 bases). The V end lost 4 bases, the J end lost 6 bases, and 9 bases lay between the germline ends. Germline lookup yields CDR1 ENHRY and CDR2 SYGVKD. There are 12 residues in the CDR3.